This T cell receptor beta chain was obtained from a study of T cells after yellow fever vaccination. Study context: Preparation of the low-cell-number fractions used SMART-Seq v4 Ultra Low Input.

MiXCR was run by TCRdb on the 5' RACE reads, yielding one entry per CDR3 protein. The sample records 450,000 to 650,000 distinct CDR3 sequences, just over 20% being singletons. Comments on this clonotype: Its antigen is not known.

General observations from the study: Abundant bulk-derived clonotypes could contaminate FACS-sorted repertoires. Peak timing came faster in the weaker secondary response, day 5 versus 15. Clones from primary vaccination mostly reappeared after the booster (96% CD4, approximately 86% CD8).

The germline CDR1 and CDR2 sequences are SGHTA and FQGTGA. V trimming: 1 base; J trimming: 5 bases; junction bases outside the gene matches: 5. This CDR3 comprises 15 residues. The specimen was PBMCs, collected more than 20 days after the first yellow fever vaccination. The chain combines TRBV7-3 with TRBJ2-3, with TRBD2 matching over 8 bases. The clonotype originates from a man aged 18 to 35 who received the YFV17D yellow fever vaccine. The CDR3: CASSLRRGAGDTQYF. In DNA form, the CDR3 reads TGTGCCAGCAGCTTAAGGCGGGGGGCCGGAGATACGCAGTATTTT.